The 9 T cell receptor beta chains below come from one sample, sequenced in a study of T cell responses to AZD1222 COVID-19 vaccine. Assay: immunoSEQ multiplex PCR; the TCRdb copy retains only in-frame clones and omits some. The sample holds around 6,100 clones; over 75% are singletons and the top ten take less than 20%. Sequenced here: peripheral blood, sampled 28 days after the second AZD1222 dose. These receptors all come from an adult who received the AZD1222 COVID-19 vaccine.

V and J are TRBV5-1 and TRBJ1-5; 9 positions match TRBD1. Trimming took 4 bases from V and 6 from J; bases not matched to a gene: 5. CDR3 length: 14 residues. Germline lookup yields CDR1 SGHRS and CDR2 YFSETQ. CDR3 loop: CASSPTGGTQPQHF. For the CDR3, the DNA is TGCGCCAGCAGCCCCACAGGGGGCACTCAGCCCCAGCATTTT.

The chain uses TRBV27 and TRBJ1-1, with 7 bases fitting TRBD1. The trim removed 4 bases at V and 2 bases at J, leaving 7 bases unmatched. The CDR3 runs 15 residues. Per germline, CDR1 MNHEY and CDR2 SMNVEV (reference sequence). The DNA of the CDR3 is TGTGCCAGCAGTTCCCGTAAGGGGGCCAACACTGAAGCTTTCTTT. Translating it yields CASSSRKGANTEAFF.

The rearrangement joins TRBV27 to TRBJ2-1; TRBD2 is a possible D gene (6 bases). V lost 5 bases to trimming and J lost 4 bases, with 18 bases between them. CDR3 size: 16 residues. Germline V lookup: CDR1 MNHEY, CDR2 SMNVEV (reference sequence). CDR3 sequence: CASSHTLGLSYNEQFF. CDR3 coding DNA: TGTGCCAGCAGTCACACCCTCGGACTAAGTTACAATGAGCAGTTCTTC.

V gene TRBV6-1 combines with J gene TRBJ1-2; TRBD1 matches at 7 bases. The germline V gene has CDR1 MNHNS and CDR2 SASEGT. The V gene end was trimmed by 0 bases and the J gene end by 4 bases; junction bases not matched to a gene: 2. The CDR3 is 14 residues long. The DNA for the CDR3 is TGTGCCAGCAGTGAAGCTACAGGGGCCTATGGCTACACCTTC. Translating it yields CASSEATGAYGYTF.

V and J are TRBV9 and TRBJ1-2; D unclear. V was trimmed by 1 base and J by 8 bases, leaving 21 bases between them. Germline-derived CDR1 and CDR2 are SGDLS and YYNGEE. The length of the CDR3 is 16 residues. This CDR3 is CASSVLPSEVGYGYTF. The CDR3, as DNA: TGTGCCAGCAGCGTACTCCCCTCGGAGGTAGGGTACGGCTACACCTTC.

The rearrangement joins TRBV12-3 or TRBV12-4 to TRBJ1-6, with a possible D match to TRBD1 (5 bases). V was shortened by 6 bases and J by 7 bases, with 10 bases between the two germline ends. The CDR3 is 13 residues long. The CDR3 region has the DNA TGTGCCAGCAGCTCTACAGGAAATTCACCCCTCCACTTT. It translates to CASSSTGNSPLHF.

Sample share makes this clone hyperexpanded. The chain couples TRBV6-6 to TRBJ2-2; TRBD2 is a possible D gene (5 bases). Germline CDR1 reads MNHNY; CDR2 reads SVGAGI (reference sequence). The V gene lost 5 bases and the J gene lost 2 bases, with 18 bases spanning the gap. CDR3 length: 17 amino acids. The CDR3 region is CASSLTPAGVNTGELFF. The CDR3 region has the DNA TGTGCCAGCAGTCTCACTCCCGCCGGGGTTAACACCGGGGAGCTGTTTTTT.

This clone has just one count. This chain connects TRBV19 to TRBJ2-3; 11 nucleotides agree with TRBD1. Germline V gene sequence: CDR1 LNHDA, CDR2 SQIVND (reference sequence). V shed 5 bases, J shed 0 bases, and the junction held 10 bases outside the gene matches. CDR3 length: 18 residues. CDR3 region: CASSQDRGPFKSTDTQYF. CDR3 sequence (DNA): TGTGCCAGTAGTCAGGACAGGGGGCCATTCAAGAGCACAGATACGCAGTATTTT.

The chain has TRBV29-1 and TRBJ2-7; TRBD2 aligns across 13 bases. CDR3 length: 14 residues. CDR1 is SQVTM, CDR2 ANQGSEA, per germline. The J segment lost 3 bases and the V segment lost 7 bases, leaving 6 bases of the junction unmatched. CDR3 coding DNA: TGCAGCGCCGGACTAGCGGGAGTAGGCTACGAGCAGTACTTC. Translated, it gives CSAGLAGVGYEQYF.